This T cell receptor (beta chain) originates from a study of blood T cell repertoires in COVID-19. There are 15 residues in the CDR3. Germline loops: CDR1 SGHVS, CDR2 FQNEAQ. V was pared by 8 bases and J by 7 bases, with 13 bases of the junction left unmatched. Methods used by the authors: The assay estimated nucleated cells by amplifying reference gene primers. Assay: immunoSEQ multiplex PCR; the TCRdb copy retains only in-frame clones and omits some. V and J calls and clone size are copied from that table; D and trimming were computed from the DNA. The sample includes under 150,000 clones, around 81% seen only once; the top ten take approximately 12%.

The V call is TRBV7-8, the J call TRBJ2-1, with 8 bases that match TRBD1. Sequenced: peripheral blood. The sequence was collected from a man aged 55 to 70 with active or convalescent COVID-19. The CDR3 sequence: CASSHLDRESNEQFF. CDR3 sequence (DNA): TGTGCCAGCTCACACCTGGACAGGGAATCGAATGAGCAGTTCTTC.